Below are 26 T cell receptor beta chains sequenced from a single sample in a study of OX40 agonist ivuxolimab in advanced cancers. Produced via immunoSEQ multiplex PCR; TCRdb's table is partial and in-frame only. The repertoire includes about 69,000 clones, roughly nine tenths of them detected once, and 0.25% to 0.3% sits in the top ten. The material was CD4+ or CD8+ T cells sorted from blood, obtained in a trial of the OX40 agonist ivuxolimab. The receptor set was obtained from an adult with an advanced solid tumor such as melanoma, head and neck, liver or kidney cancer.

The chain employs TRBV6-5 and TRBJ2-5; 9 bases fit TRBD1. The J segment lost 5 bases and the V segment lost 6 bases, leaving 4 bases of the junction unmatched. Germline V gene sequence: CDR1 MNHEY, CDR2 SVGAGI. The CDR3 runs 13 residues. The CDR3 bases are TGTGCCAGCAGGAGGACAGGGGTCGAGACCCAGTACTTC. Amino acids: CASRRTGVETQYF.

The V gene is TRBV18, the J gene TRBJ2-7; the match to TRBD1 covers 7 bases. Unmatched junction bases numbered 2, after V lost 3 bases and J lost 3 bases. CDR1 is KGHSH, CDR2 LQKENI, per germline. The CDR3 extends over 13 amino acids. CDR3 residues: CASSPDRNYEQYF. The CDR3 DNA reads TGTGCCAGCTCACCGGACAGGAACTACGAGCAGTACTTC.

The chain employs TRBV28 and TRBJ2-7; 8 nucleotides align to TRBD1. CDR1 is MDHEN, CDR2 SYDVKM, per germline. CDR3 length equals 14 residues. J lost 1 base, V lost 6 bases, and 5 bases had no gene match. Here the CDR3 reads CASRPDRESYEQYF. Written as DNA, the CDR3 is TGTGCCAGCAGGCCGGACAGGGAATCCTACGAGCAGTACTTC.

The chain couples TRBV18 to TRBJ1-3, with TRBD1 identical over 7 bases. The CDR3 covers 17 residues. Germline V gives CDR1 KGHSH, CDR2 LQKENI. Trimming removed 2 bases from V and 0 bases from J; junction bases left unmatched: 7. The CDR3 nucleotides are TGTGCCAGCTCACCATCGGACAGGACCTACTCTGGAAACACCATATATTTT. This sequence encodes CASSPSDRTYSGNTIYF. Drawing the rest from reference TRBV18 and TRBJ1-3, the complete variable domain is NAGVMQNPRHLVRRRGQEARLRCSPMKGHSHVYWYRQLPEEGLKFMVYLQKENIIDESGMPKERFSAEFPKEGPSILRIQQVVRGDSAAYFCASSPSDRTYSGNTIYFGEGSWLTVV.

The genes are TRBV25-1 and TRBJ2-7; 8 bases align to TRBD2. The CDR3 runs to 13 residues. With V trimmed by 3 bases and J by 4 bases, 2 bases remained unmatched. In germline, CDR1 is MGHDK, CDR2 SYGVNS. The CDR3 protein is CASSDAGGYEQYF. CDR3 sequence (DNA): TGTGCCAGCAGTGATGCGGGGGGATACGAGCAGTACTTC.

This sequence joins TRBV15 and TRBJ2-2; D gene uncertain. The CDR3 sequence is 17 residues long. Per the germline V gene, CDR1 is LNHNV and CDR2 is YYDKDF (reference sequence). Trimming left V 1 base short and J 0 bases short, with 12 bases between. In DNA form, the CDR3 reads TGTGCCACCAGCAGAGTGTTCGGCACTACGAACACCGGGGAGCTGTTTTTT. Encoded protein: CATSRVFGTTNTGELFF.

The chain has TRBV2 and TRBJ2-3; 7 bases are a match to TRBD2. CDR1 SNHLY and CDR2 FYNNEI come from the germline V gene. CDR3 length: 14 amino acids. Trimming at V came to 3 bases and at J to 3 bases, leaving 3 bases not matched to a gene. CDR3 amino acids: CASSDPGLTDTQYF. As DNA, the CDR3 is TGTGCCAGCAGTGACCCGGGACTAACAGATACGCAGTATTTT.

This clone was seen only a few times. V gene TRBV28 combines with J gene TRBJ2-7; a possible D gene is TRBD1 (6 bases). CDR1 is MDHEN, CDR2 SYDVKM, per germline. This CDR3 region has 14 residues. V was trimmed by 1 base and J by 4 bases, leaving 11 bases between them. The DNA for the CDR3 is TGTGCCAGCAGTTTATATCAGGGGAAATACGAGCAGTACTTC. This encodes CASSLYQGKYEQYF.

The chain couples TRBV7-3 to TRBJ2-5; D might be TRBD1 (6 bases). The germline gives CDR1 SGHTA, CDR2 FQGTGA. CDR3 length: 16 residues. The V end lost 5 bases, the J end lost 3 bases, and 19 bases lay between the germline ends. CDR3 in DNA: TGTGCCAGCAGCGAGGCGCGGACAGCAGACAAAGAGACCCAGTACTTC. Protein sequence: CASSEARTADKETQYF.

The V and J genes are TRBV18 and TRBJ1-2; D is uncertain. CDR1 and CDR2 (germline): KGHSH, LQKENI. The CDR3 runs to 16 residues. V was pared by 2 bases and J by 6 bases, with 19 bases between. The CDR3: CASSPISEPLYNGYTF. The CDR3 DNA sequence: TGTGCCAGCTCACCAATTAGCGAGCCATTATACAATGGCTACACCTTC.

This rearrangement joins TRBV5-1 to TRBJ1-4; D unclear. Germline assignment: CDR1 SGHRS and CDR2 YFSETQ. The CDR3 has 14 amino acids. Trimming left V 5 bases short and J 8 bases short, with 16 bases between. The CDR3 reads CASSRTGPGEKLFF. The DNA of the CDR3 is TGCGCCAGCAGTCGAACGGGCCCGGGAGAAAAACTGTTTTTT.

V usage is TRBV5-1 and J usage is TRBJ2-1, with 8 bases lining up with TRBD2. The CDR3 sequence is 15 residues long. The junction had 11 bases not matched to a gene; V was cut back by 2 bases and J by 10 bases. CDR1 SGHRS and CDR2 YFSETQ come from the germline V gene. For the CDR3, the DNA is TGCGCCAGCAGCTTTGACGGGACTAGTAAGGAGGAGCAGTTCTTC. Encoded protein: CASSFDGTSKEEQFF.

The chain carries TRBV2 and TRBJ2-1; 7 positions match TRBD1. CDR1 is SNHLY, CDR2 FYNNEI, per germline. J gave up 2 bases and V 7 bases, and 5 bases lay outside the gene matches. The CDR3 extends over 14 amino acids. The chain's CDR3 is CASITGVAYNEQFF. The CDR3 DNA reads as TGTGCCAGCATCACAGGGGTCGCCTACAATGAGCAGTTCTTC.

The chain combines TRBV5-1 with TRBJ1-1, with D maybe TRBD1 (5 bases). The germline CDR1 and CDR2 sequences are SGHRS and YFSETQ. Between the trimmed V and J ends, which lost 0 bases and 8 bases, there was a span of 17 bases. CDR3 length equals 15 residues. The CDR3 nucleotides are TGCGCCAGCAGCTTGGATCCGACTGGGGCAGCAGAAGCTTTCTTT. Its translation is CASSLDPTGAAEAFF.

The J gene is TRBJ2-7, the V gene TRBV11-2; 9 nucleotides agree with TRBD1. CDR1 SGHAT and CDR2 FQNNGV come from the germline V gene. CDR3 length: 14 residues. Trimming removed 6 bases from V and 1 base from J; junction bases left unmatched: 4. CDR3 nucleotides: TGTGCCAGCAGAGGGACAGGGTGGTCCTACGAGCAGTACTTC. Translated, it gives CASRGTGWSYEQYF.

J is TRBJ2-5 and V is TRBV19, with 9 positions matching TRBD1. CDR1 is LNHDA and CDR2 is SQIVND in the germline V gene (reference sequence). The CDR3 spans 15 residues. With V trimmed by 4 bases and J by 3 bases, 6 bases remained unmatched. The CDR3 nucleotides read TGTGCCAGTAGTACCTTGACAGGGGGAGAAGAGACCCAGTACTTC. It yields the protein CASSTLTGGEETQYF.

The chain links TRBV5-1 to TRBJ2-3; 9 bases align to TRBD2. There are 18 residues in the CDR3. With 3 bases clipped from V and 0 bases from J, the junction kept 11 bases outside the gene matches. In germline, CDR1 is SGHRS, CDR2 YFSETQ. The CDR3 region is CASSYFSAGGRSTDTQYF. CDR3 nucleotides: TGCGCCAGCAGCTATTTTTCAGCGGGAGGTCGAAGCACAGATACGCAGTATTTT.

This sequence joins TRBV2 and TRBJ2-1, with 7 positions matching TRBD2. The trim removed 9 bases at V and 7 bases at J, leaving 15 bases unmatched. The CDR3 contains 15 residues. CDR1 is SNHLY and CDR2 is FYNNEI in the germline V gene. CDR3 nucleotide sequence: TGTGCCAGTTCGTCGGTGACTAGCCTTGGAAATGAGCAGTTCTTC. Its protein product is CASSSVTSLGNEQFF.

For the CDR3, the DNA is TGTGCCAGCAGCCATAGCCTAGCGGGAGTATCCAATGAGCAGTTCTTC. It encodes CASSHSLAGVSNEQFF. The V and J genes are TRBV5-4 and TRBJ2-1; 10 nucleotides match TRBD2. Trimming cost V 4 bases and J 6 bases; bases outside gene matches: 10. This CDR3 contains 16 residues. From germline, CDR1 is SGHNT and CDR2 YYREEE (reference sequence).

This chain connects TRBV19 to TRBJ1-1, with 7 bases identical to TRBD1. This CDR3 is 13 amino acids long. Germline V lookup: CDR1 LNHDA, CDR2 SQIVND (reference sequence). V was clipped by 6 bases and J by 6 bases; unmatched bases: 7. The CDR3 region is CASRLQGTAEAFF. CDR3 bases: TGTGCCAGTAGGTTACAGGGGACTGCTGAAGCTTTCTTT.

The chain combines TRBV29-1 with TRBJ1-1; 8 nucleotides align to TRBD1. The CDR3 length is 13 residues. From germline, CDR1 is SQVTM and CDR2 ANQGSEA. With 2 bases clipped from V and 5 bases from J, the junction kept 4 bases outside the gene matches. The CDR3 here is CSVETGGRTEAFF. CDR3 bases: TGCAGCGTTGAAACAGGGGGAAGAACTGAAGCTTTCTTT.

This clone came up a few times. The CDR3 here is CASRAAAGYYNEQFF. CDR3 DNA sequence: TGTGCCAGCAGAGCAGCAGCGGGATATTACAATGAGCAGTTCTTC. The chain employs TRBV7-9 and TRBJ2-1; the match to TRBD2 covers 7 bases. V gave up 6 bases and J gave up 4 bases; unmatched junction bases: 9. The length of the CDR3 is 15 residues. Germline V gives CDR1 SEHNR, CDR2 FQNEAQ (reference sequence).

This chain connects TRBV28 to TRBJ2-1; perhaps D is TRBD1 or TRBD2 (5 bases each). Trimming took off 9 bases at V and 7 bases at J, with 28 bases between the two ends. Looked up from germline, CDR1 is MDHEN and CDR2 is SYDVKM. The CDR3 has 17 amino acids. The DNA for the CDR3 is TGTGCCAGTACACTAAAGATCTGGGGGTCAGGTAGGAATGAGCAGTTCTTC. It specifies CASTLKIWGSGRNEQFF.

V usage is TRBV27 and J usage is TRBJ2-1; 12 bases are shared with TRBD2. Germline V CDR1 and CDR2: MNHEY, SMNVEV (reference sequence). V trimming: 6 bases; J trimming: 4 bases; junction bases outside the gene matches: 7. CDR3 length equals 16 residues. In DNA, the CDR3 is TGTGCCAGCAGCCGCTTCGGACTAGCGGGATACAATGAGCAGTTCTTC. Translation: CASSRFGLAGYNEQFF.

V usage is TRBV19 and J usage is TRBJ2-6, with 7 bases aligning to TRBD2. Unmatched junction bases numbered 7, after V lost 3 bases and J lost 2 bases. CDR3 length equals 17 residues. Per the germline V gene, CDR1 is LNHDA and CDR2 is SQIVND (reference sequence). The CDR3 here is CASSIVAAGAGANVLTF. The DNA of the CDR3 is TGTGCCAGTAGTATTGTTGCTGCGGGGGCTGGGGCCAACGTCCTGACTTTC. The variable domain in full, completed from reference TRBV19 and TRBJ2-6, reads DGGITQSPKYLFRKEGQNVTLSCEQNLNHDAMYWYRQDPGQGLRLIYYSQIVNDFQKGDIAEGYSVSREKKESFPLTVTSAQKNPTAFYLCASSIVAAGAGANVLTFGAGSRLTVL.

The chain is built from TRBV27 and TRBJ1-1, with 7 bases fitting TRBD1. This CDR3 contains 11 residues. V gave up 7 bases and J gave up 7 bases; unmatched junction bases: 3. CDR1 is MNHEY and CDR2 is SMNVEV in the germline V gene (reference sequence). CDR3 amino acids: CASTSGGEAFF. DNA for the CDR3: TGTGCCAGCACCTCAGGGGGTGAAGCTTTCTTT.